These T cell receptor beta chains were read from a single sample in a study of blood T cell repertoires in COVID-19. The assay was immunoSEQ multiplex PCR, and TCRdb's table has in-frame clones only and misses some. The sample has roughly 270,000 clones, around 80% seen once; the top ten hold around 5%. Material for sequencing was PBMCs or T cells enriched from blood (not recorded which). Every receptor here comes from a man in his forties who had been exposed to COVID-19. Both conserved end residues are part of each CDR3. The order of the fields is V gene, clone size, J gene, CDR3 protein. Size tells how often a clone was seen (once, few, many) or the class of an expanded clone, and some rows leave it out.

TRBV7-9	-	TRBJ1-1	CASSIYMNTEAFF
TRBV27	-	TRBJ2-1	CASSFLVSHYNEQFF
TRBV11-3	-	TRBJ2-7	CASSSRQGVFSSYEQYF
TRBV30	once	TRBJ1-1	CAWTDRDTEAFF
TRBV10-3	-	TRBJ2-7	CAITGQGSYEQYF
TRBV6-5	-	TRBJ1-4	CASSPFELGSEKLFF
TRBV7-6	-	TRBJ2-1	CASSLAFGARGRGSSYNEQFF
TRBV27	-	TRBJ1-6	CASSLRSRIAGRQLPRGPLHF
TRBV6-4	-	TRBJ1-2	CASSDVAGGARGYTF
TRBV27	-	TRBJ1-1	CASSPRTGLRTEAFF
TRBV10-2	-	TRBJ2-7	CASSEIASSYEQYF
TRBV7-9	-	TRBJ1-1	CASSTLDGQNTEAFF
TRBV6-5	-	TRBJ2-3	CASSFLVGSETDTQYF
TRBV9	-	TRBJ1-2	CASSVGGGGNGYTF
TRBV5-1	few	TRBJ1-1	CASSLDSTNTEAFF
TRBV9	-	TRBJ2-7	CASSVGLYGNNYEQYF
TRBV29-1	once	TRBJ1-1	CSVEEIGQGHTEAFF
TRBV6-2/TRBV6-3	-	TRBJ2-5	CASSKGARETQYF
TRBV30	-	TRBJ2-6	CAWSVTRLAGATYSGANVLTF
TRBV4-1	once	TRBJ1-4	CASSQGTGPNEKLFF
TRBV7-3	once	TRBJ2-3	CASSLATRGTTQYF
TRBV14	-	TRBJ2-4	CASSHMTGGVSDKNIQYF
TRBV7-3	-	TRBJ1-1	CASSSTGVNTEAFF
TRBV19	-	TRBJ2-7	CASSGSYEQYF
TRBV7-2	-	TRBJ1-5	CASSLEQLYSNQPQHF
TRBV6-4	-	TRBJ1-5	CASTNGRDRGLSQPQHF
TRBV19	-	TRBJ2-3	CASTGSGRGGDTQYF
TRBV3-1/TRBV3-2	-	TRBJ2-7	CASSWGEGAYEQYF
TRBV19	few	TRBJ1-1	CASTTEDRGWAFF
TRBV19	-	TRBJ2-5	CASSSREAAGSTQYF
TRBV5-1	-	TRBJ2-7	CASSGGTGGNYEQYF
TRBV5-8	-	TRBJ1-3	CASRQTFSSGNTIYF
TRBV7-3	-	TRBJ1-2	CASSDRSGYGYTF
TRBV5-1	-	TRBJ1-2	CASSLQARDGYTF
TRBV7-3	-	TRBJ1-4	CASSLMPRTGRNEKLFF
TRBV2	-	TRBJ1-2	CASSEAVYGYTF
TRBV2	-	TRBJ2-6	CASRQMTGGSGANVLTF
TRBV10-3	-	TRBJ2-7	CAISEWREFINEQYF
TRBV30	-	TRBJ1-2	CAWSRSFGYTF
TRBV29-1	-	TRBJ2-7	CSVVFRALAGASEQYF
TRBV5-6	-	TRBJ1-4	CASTLRREATNEKLFF
TRBV12-1	-	TRBJ1-2	CASSLRQGSTRPNYGYTF
TRBV5-1	-	TRBJ2-6	CASSLSSVSGANVLTF
TRBV12-5	-	TRBJ2-5	CASGLHRQEEETQYF
TRBV30	-	TRBJ1-4	CAWSAGRINEKLFF
TRBV18	-	TRBJ2-5	CASSPSQAETQYF
TRBV6-1	-	TRBJ2-7	CASSELPQGTYEQYF
TRBV7-9	-	TRBJ1-4	CASSYSREKLFF
TRBV5-1	once	TRBJ1-1	CASTSGTANMNTEAFF
TRBV5-5	-	TRBJ1-4	CASSLTGGGEKLFF
TRBV7-3	-	TRBJ2-1	CASSKTGTNNEQFF
TRBV14	-	TRBJ2-1	CASSQAVLGRLVWGEQFF
TRBV28	-	TRBJ2-7	CASRDNGGYEQYF
TRBV11-2	few	TRBJ2-2	CASSLVWTINTGELFF
TRBV19	-	TRBJ1-4	CASSSRTGTGNEKLFF
TRBV24-1	-	TRBJ2-7	CATSDSARASEQYF